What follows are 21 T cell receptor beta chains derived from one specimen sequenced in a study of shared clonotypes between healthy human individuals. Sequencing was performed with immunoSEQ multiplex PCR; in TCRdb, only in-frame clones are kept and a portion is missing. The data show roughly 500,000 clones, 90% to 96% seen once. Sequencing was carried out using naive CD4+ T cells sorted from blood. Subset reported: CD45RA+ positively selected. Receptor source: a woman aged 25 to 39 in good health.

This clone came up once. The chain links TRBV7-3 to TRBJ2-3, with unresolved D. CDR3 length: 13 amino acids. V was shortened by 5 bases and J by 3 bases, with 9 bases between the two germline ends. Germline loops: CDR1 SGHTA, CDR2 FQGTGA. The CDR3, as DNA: TGTGCCAGCAGCCCCCAGGTAACAGATACGCAGTATTTT. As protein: CASSPQVTDTQYF. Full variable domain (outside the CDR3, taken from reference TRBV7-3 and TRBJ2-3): GAGVSQTPSNKVTEKGKYVELRCDPISGHTALYWYRQSLGQGPEFLIYFQGTGAADDSGLPNDRFFAVRPEGSVSTLKIQRTERGDSAVYLCASSPQVTDTQYFGPGTRLTVL.

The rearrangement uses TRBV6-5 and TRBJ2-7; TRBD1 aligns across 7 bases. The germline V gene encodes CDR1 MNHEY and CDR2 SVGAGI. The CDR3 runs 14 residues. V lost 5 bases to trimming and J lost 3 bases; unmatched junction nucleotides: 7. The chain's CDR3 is CASSPRQGVYEQYF. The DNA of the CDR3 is TGTGCCAGCAGTCCAAGACAGGGCGTCTACGAGCAGTACTTC.

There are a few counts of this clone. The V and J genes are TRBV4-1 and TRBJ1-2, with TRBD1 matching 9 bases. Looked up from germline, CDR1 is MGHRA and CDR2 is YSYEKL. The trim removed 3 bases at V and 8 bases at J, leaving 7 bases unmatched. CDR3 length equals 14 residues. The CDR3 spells CASSQGDREGGYTF. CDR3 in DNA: TGCGCCAGCAGCCAGGGGGACAGGGAAGGCGGCTACACCTTC.

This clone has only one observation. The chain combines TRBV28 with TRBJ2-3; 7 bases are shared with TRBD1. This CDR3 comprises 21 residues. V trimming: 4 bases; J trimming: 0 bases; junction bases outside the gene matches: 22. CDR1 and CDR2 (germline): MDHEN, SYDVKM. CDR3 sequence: CASSSNQFLGIGGRSTDTQYF. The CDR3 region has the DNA TGTGCCAGCAGTTCAAACCAGTTTCTAGGGATAGGGGGCCGGAGCACAGATACGCAGTATTTT.

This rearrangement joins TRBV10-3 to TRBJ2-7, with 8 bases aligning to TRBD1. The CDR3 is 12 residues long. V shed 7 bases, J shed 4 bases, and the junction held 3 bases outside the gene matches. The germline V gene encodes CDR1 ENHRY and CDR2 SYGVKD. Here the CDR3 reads CAIMDREYEQYF. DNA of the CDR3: TGTGCCATCATGGACAGGGAATACGAGCAGTACTTC.

CDR3 DNA: TGCGCCAGCAGCTTGGCCACTAGCGGGAGTTTCGATGAGCAGTTCTTC. Translating gives CASSLATSGSFDEQFF. This chain links TRBV5-1 with TRBJ2-1; 11 bases are a match to TRBD2. Trimming took 0 bases from V and 8 from J; bases not matched to a gene: 7. This CDR3 region has 16 residues. Germline values: CDR1 SGHRS, CDR2 YFSETQ.

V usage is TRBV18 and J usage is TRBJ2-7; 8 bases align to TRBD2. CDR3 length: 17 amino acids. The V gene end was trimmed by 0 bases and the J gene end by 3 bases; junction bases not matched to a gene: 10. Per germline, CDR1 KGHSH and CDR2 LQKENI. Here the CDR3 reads CASSPPGREGPLYEQYF. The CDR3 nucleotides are TGTGCCAGCTCACCACCGGGACGGGAGGGACCTCTCTACGAGCAGTACTTC.

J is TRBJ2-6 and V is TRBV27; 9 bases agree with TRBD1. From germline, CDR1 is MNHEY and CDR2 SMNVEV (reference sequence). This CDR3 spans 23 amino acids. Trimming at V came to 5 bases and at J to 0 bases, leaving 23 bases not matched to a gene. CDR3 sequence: CASSQTLTSRDRDRFSGANVLTF. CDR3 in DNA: TGTGCCAGCAGTCAAACCCTTACTTCCCGGGACAGGGATCGATTCTCTGGGGCCAACGTCCTGACTTTC. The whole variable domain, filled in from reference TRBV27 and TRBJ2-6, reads EAQVTQNPRYLITVTGKKLTVTCSQNMNHEYMSWYRQDPGLGLRQIYYSMNVEVTDKGDVPEGYKVSRKEKRNFPLILESPSPNQTSLYFCASSQTLTSRDRDRFSGANVLTFGAGSRLTVL.

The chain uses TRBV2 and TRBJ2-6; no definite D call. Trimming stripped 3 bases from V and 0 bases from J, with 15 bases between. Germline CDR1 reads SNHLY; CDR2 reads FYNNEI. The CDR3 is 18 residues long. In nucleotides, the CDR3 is TGTGCCAGCAGTGATGCAGGCAGGAAAATCTCTGGGGCCAACGTCCTGACTTTC. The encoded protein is CASSDAGRKISGANVLTF.

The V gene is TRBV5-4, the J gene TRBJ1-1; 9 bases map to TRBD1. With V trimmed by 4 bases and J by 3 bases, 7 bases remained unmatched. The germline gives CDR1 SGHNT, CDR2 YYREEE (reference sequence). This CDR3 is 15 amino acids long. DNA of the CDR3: TGTGCCAGCAGCCGTACACAGGGGGCGTACACTGAAGCTTTCTTT. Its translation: CASSRTQGAYTEAFF.

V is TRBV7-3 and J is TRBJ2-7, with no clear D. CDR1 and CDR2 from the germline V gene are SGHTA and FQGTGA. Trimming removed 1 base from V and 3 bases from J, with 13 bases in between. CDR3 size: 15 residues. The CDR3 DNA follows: TGTGCCAGCAGCTTAAGAGTAGGGCTGGACTACGAGCAGTACTTC. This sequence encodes CASSLRVGLDYEQYF.

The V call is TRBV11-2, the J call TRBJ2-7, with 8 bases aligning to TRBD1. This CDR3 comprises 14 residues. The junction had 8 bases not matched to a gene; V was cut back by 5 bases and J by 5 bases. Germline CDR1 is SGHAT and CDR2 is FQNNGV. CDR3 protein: CASSGRDRYHEQYF. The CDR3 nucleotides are TGTGCCAGCAGCGGACGGGACAGGTACCACGAGCAGTACTTC.

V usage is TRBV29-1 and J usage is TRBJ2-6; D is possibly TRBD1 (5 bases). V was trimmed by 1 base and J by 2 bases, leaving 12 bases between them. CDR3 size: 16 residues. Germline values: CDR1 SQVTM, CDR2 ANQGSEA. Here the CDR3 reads CSVEGRVATGANVLTF. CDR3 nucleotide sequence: TGCAGCGTTGAAGGCAGGGTGGCGACTGGGGCCAACGTCCTGACTTTC. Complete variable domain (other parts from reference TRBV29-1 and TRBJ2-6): SAVISQKPSRDICQRGTSLTIQCQVDSQVTMMFWYRQQPGQSLTLIATANQGSEATYESGFVIDKFPISRPNLTFSTLTVSNMSPEDSSIYLCSVEGRVATGANVLTFGAGSRLTVL.

CDR3 amino acids: CASSEQASEQYF. CDR3 DNA: TGCGCCAGCAGTGAGCAGGCAAGCGAGCAGTACTTC. This chain joins TRBV10-2 and TRBJ2-7; D gene unclear. The CDR3 consists of 12 residues. V gave up 2 bases and J gave up 6 bases, with 8 bases separating them. Germline V gene lookup returns CDR1 WSHSY and CDR2 SAAADI.

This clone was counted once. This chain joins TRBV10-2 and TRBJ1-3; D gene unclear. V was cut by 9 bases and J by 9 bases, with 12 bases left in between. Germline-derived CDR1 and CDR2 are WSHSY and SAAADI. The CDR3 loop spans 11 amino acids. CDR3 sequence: CASTSEGTIYF. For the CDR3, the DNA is TGCGCCAGTACGTCGGAAGGCACCATATATTTT.

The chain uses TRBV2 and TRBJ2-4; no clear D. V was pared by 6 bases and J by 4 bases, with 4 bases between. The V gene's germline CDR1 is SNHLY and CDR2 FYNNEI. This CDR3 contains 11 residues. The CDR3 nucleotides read TGTGCCAGCAGCGCTAAAAACATTCAGTACTTC. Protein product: CASSAKNIQYF.

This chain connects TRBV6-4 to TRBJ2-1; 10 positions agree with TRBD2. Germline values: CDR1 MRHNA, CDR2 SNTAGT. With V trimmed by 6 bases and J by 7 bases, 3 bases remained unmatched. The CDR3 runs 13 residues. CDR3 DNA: TGTGCCAGCAGCAGCGGGAGGGCGAATGAGCAGTTCTTC. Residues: CASSSGRANEQFF.

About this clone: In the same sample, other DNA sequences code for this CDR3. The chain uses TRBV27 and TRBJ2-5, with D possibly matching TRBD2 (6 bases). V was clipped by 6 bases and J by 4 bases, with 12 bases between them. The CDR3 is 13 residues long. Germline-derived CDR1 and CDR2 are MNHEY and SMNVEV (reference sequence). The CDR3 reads CASRGTGRETQYF. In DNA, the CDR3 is TGTGCCAGCAGGGGGACTGGCCGAGAGACCCAGTACTTC.

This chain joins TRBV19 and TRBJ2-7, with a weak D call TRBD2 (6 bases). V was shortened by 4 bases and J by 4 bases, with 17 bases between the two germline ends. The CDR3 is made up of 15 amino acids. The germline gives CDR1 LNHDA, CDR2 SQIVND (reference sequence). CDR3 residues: CASSTRDSKPYEQYF. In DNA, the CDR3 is TGTGCCAGTAGTACCAGGGACTCAAAACCGTACGAGCAGTACTTC.

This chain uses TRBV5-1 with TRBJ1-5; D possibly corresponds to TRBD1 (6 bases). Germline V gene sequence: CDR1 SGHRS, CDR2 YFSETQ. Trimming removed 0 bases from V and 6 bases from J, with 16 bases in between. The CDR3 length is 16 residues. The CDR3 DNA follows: TGCGCCAGCAGCTTGGAGCCGGGGGCGCGTGGTCAGCCCCAGCATTTT. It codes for CASSLEPGARGQPQHF. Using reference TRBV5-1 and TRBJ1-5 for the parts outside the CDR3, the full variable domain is KAGVTQTPRYLIKTRGQQVTLSCSPISGHRSVSWYQQTPGQGLQFLFEYFSETQRNKGNFPGRFSGRQFSNSRSEMNVSTLELGDSALYLCASSLEPGARGQPQHFGDGTRLSIL.

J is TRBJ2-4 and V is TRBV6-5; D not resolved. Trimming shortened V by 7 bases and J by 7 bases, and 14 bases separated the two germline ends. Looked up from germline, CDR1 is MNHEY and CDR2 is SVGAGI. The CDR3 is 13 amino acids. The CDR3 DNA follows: TGTGCCAGCAATAGGGCTAGTGAGAACATTCAGTACTTC. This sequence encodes CASNRASENIQYF.